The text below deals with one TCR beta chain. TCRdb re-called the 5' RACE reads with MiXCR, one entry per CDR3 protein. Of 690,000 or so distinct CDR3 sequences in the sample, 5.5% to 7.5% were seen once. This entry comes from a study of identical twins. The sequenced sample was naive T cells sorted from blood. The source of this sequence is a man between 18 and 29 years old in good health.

The CDR3 DNA reads as TGTGCCAGCAGCTCTACAAGTGCCCCGGGGGGACTAGCCCTGGCGAACAATGAGCAGTTCTTC. Its protein is CASSSTSAPGGLALANNEQFF. The chain is built from TRBV6-2 or TRBV6-3 and TRBJ2-1, with 9 positions matching TRBD2. Germline V gives CDR1 MNHEY, CDR2 SVGEGT. After removal of 6 bases from V and 5 bases from J, the junction contained 26 bases not matched to a gene. This CDR3 has 21 residues.